This T cell receptor (beta chain) stems from a study of shared clonotypes between healthy human individuals. About the study: There were three CD4 naive, three CD4 memory, two CD8 naive and one CD8 memory plates per donor.

V was cut by 1 base and J by 4 bases, with 17 bases left in between. This CDR3 is 16 amino acids long. The V gene's germline CDR1 is LGHNA and CDR2 YSLEER. The naive CD8 fraction comprised CD45RO-negative cells positively selected for CCR7 and excluded terminally differentiated effector memory CD45RA+ cells. Comments on this clone: No antigen is known for it.

Using immunoSEQ multiplex PCR, the repertoire was profiled, and TCRdb retains in-frame clones only, with some absent. The data contain roughly 1,800,000 clones, about 95% of them singletons. Study-wide results and caveats: The study found about 5% of naive CD4 clonotypes shared across several donors.

This TCR was recovered from a man younger than 35 in good health. The V call is TRBV4-3, the J call TRBJ2-7, with D tentatively TRBD1 or TRBD2 (6 bases each). Input material: naive CD8+ T cells sorted from blood. In nucleotides, the CDR3 is TGCGCCAGCAGCCAAGGCCCTGGGGGGCAGACGTACGAGCAGTACTTC. Its translation: CASSQGPGGQTYEQYF.